This paragraph covers one TCR beta chain sequence. Clones were sequenced by immunoSEQ multiplex PCR, and TCRdb holds only the in-frame ones, with some missing. The repertoire consists of about 70,000 clones, with around 90% occurring once and the leading ten covering 0.41%. The data belong to a study of technical replicates of blood from four donors. V gave up 0 bases and J gave up 1 base, with 12 bases separating them. The germline V gene has CDR1 MNHEY and CDR2 SVGAGI. The CDR3 has 16 residues. The receptor was derived from a human donor in good health. Material for sequencing was T cells isolated from PBMCs. The rearrangement uses TRBV6-5 and TRBJ1-1; no reliable D call. CDR3 residues: CASSYSRHDANTEAFF. CDR3 bases: TGTGCCAGCAGTTACTCGAGACACGACGCGAACACTGAAGCTTTCTTT.